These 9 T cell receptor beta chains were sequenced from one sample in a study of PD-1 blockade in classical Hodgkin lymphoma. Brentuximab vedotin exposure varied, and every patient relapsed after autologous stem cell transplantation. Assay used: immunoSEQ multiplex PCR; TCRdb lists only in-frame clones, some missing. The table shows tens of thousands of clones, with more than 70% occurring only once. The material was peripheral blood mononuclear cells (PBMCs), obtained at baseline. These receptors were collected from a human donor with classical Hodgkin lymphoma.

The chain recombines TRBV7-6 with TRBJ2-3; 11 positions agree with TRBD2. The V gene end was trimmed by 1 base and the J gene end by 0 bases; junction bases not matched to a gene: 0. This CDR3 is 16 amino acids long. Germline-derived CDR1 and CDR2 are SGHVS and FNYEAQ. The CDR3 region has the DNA TGTGCCAGCAGCTTAGGGACTAGCGGGAGCACAGATACGCAGTATTTT. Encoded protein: CASSLGTSGSTDTQYF. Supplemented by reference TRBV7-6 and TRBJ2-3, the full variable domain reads GAGVSQSPRYKVTKRGQDVALRCDPISGHVSLYWYRQALGQGPEFLTYFNYEAQQDKSGLPNDRFSAERPEGSISTLTIQRTEQRDSAMYRCASSLGTSGSTDTQYFGPGTRLTVL.

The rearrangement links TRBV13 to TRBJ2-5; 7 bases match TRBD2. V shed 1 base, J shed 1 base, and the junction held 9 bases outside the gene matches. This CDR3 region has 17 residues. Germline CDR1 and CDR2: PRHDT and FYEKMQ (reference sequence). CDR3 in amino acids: CASSLAPGGTGQETQYF. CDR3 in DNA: TGTGCCAGCAGCTTAGCCCCGGGGGGAACAGGCCAAGAGACCCAGTACTTC.

CDR3 amino acids: CASSPIVMGNTGELFF. Here the CDR3 DNA reads TGTGCCAGCTCACCGATAGTGATGGGGAACACCGGGGAGCTGTTTTTT. The chain joins TRBV18 to TRBJ2-2; D remains unclear. The CDR3 covers 16 residues. Per germline, CDR1 KGHSH and CDR2 LQKENI. Trimming removed 3 bases from V and 1 base from J, with 12 bases in between. The full variable domain, rest sourced from reference TRBV18 and TRBJ2-2, is NAGVMQNPRHLVRRRGQEARLRCSPMKGHSHVYWYRQLPEEGLKFMVYLQKENIIDESGMPKERFSAEFPKEGPSILRIQQVVRGDSAAYFCASSPIVMGNTGELFFGEGSRLTVL.

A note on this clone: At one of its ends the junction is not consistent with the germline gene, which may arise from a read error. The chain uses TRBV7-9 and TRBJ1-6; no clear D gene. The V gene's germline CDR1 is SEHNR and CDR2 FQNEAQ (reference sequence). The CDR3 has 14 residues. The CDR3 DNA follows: TGCGCCAGCAGCCAAGGCCGGTATAATTCACCCCTCCACTTT. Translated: CASSQGRYNSPLHF.

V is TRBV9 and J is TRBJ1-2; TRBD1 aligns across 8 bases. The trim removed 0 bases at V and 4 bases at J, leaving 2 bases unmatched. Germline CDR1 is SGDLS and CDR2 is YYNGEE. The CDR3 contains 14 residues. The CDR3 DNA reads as TGTGCCAGCAGCGTAGCTGGGACAGGCTATGGCTACACCTTC. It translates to CASSVAGTGYGYTF.

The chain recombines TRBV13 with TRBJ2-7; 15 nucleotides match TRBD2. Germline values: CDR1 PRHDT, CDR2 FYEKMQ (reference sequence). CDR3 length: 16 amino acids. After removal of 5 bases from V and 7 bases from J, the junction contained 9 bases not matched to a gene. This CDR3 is CASSAGLAGGLREQYF. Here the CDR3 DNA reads TGTGCCAGCAGCGCCGGACTAGCGGGGGGGCTGAGGGAGCAGTACTTC.

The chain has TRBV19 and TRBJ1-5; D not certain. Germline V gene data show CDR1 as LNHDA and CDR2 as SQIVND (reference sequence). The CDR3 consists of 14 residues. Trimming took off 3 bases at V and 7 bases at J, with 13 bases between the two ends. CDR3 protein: CASSMRDLLQPQHF. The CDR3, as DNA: TGTGCCAGTAGTATGAGGGATCTCCTACAGCCCCAGCATTTT.

CDR3 nucleotides: TGTGCCAGCTCACCCTCTCAGGAAGCCCAGTACTTC. Amino acids: CASSPSQEAQYF. The chain links TRBV18 to TRBJ2-5; D gene ambiguous. V lost 3 bases and J 9 bases, leaving 11 bases between the germline ends. Germline CDR1 reads KGHSH; CDR2 reads LQKENI. This CDR3 comprises 12 residues.

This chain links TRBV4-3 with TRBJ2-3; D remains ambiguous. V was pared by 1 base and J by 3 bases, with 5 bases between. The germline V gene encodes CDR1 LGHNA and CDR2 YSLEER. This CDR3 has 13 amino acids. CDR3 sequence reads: CASSQGFTDTQYF. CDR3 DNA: TGCGCCAGCAGCCAAGGTTTTACAGATACGCAGTATTTT.